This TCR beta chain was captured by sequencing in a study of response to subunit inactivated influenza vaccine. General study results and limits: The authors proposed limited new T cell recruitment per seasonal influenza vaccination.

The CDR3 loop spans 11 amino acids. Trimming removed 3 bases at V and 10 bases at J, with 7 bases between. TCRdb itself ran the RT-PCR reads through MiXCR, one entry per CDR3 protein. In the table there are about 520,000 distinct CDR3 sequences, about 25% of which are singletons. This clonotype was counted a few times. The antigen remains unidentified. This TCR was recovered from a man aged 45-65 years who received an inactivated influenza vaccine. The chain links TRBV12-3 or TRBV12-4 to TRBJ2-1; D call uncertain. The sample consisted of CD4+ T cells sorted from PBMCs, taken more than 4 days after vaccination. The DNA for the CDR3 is TGTGCCAGCAGTTTTGTCGAGGAGCAGTTCTTC. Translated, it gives CASSFVEEQFF.